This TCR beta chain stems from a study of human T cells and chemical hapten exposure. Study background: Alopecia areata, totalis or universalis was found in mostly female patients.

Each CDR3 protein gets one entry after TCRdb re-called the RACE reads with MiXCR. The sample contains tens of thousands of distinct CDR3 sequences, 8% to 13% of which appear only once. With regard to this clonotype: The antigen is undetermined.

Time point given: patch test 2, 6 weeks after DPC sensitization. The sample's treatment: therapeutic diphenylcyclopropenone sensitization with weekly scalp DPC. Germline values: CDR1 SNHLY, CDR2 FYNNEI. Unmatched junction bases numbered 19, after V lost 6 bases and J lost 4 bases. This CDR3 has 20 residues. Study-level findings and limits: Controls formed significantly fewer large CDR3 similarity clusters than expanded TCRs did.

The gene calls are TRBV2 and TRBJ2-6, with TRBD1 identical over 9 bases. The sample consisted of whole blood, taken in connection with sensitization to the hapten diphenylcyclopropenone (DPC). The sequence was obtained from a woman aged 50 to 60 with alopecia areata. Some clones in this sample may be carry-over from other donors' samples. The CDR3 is CASRNRVDRGPIRGANVLTF. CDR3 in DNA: TGTGCCAGCAGAAACCGTGTGGACAGGGGCCCGATTAGGGGGGCCAACGTCCTGACTTTC. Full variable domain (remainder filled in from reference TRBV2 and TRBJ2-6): EPEVTQTPSHQVTQMGQEVILRCVPISNHLYFYWYRQILGQKVEFLVSFYNNEISEKSEIFDDQFSVERPDGSNFTLKIRSTKLEDSAMYFCASRNRVDRGPIRGANVLTFGAGSRLTVL.